This TCR beta chain was identified during a study of OX40 agonist ivuxolimab in advanced cancers. Across the whole study: Patient treatment consisted of intravenous ivuxolimab administration every 2 weeks at 0.01 to 10 mg/kg.

No patient had autoimmune disease or received systemic immunosuppression. Repertoires were generated with immunoSEQ multiplex PCR, while TCRdb's copy carries only in-frame clones and drops some. In the table there are about 85,000 clones, more than 75% of which are singletons. The CDR3 loop spans 14 amino acids. Trimming stripped 2 bases from V and 1 base from J, with 8 bases between. The germline V gene encodes CDR1 MNHEY and CDR2 SMNVEV (reference sequence). The sequencing here drew on CD4+ or CD8+ T cells sorted from blood, taken in a trial of the OX40 agonist ivuxolimab. V usage is TRBV27 and J usage is TRBJ1-1; D is undetermined. This receptor was identified in an adult with an advanced solid tumor such as melanoma, head and neck, liver or kidney cancer. This CDR3 reads CASSLIGPNTEAFF. CDR3 bases: TGTGCCAGCAGTTTAATTGGTCCGAACACTGAAGCTTTCTTT.